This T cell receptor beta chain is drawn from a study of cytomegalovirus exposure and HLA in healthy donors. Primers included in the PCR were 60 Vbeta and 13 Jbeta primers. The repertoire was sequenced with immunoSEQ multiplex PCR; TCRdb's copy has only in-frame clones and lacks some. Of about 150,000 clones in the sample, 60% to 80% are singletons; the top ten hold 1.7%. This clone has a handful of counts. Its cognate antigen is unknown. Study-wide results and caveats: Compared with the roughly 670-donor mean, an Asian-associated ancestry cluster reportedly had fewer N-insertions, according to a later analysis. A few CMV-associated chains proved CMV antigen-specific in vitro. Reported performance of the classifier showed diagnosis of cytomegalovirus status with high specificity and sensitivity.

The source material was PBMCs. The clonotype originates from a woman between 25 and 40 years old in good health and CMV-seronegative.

The CDR3 nucleotides are TGTGCCTGGGGAGGGACGGACTCTGGAAACACCATATATTTT. It specifies CAWGGTDSGNTIYF. This sequence joins TRBV30 and TRBJ1-3, with D perhaps matching TRBD1 (5 bases). Trimming removed 5 bases at V and 0 bases at J, with 11 bases between. Germline-derived CDR1 and CDR2 are GTSNPN and SVGIG (reference sequence). There are 14 residues in the CDR3. Full variable domain (remainder filled in from reference TRBV30 and TRBJ1-3): SQTIHQWPATLVQPVGSPLSLECTVEGTSNPNLYWYRQAAGRGLQLLFYSVGIGQISSEVPQNLSASRPQDRQFILSSKKLLLSDSGFYLCAWGGTDSGNTIYFGEGSWLTVV.